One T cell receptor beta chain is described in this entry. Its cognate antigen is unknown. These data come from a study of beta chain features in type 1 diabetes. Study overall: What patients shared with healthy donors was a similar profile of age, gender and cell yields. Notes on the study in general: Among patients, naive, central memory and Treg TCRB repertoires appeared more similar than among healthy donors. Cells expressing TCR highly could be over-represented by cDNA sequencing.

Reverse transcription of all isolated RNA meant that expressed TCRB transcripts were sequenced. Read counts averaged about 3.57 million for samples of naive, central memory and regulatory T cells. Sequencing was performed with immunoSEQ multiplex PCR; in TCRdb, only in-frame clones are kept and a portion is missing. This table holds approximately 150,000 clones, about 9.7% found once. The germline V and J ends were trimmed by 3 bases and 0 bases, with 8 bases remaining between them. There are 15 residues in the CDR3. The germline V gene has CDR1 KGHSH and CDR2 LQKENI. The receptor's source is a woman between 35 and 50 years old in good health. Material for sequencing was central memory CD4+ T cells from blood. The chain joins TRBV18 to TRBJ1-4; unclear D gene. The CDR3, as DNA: TGTGCCAGCTCACCGGCGACAACAACTAATGAAAAACTGTTTTTT. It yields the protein CASSPATTTNEKLFF.